These T cell receptor beta chains were read from a single sample in a study of PD-1 blockade in classical Hodgkin lymphoma. Data came from immunoSEQ multiplex PCR; TCRdb stores just in-frame clones and leaves some out. The table shows nearly 55,000 clones, with around 85% occurring only once. The sequenced sample was peripheral blood mononuclear cells (PBMCs), obtained at baseline. These receptors were collected from a human donor with classical Hodgkin lymphoma. Both conserved end residues are part of each CDR3. A D gene is named only where the DNA matches it firmly. The size of a clone is reported for some rows only, either as once, few or many, or as a class for expanded clones.

clone size	V gene	D gene	J gene	CDR3 DNA	CDR3 protein
once	TRBV30	TRBD1	TRBJ2-7	TGTGCCTGGAGCGTAGAAGGGCACAGGGGCGAGCAGTACTTC	CAWSVEGHRGEQYF
.	TRBV6-5	TRBD1	TRBJ1-5	TGTGCCAGCAGTTTGGACAGGAGTAGCAATCAGCCCCAGCATTTT	CASSLDRSSNQPQHF
.	TRBV11-2	TRBD2	TRBJ2-1	TGTGCCAGCAGTATACTAGCGAACTACAATGAGCAGTTCTTC	CASSILANYNEQFF
.	TRBV5-1	.	TRBJ1-4	TGCGCCAGCAGCCCACAAGGAGGGGGGGAGGAAAAACTGTTTTTT	CASSPQGGGEEKLFF
.	TRBV7-9	.	TRBJ2-3	TGTGCCAGCAGCGCCAGGACATTCGACGCAGATACGCAGTATTTT	CASSARTFDADTQYF
.	TRBV30	.	TRBJ1-4	TGTGCCTGGACCGGAGGTCGCCCGGCGACTAATGAAAAACTGTTTTTT	CAWTGGRPATNEKLFF
.	TRBV30	.	TRBJ1-4	TGTGCCTGGAGTGCCGGGGGCACTAATGAAAAACTGTTTTTT	CAWSAGGTNEKLFF
.	TRBV4-3	.	TRBJ2-3	TGCGCCAGCAGCCAAGAGTTCGGGGGAGTGGGTACAGATACGCAGTATTTT	CASSQEFGGVGTDTQYF
.	TRBV9	.	TRBJ2-3	TGTGCCAGCAGCGTAGAGAGGAGGGCTAGCGGCACAGATACGCAGTATTTT	CASSVERRASGTDTQYF
.	TRBV19	TRBD1	TRBJ1-2	TGTGCCAGTAGTCCCTTGACAGGGCGAGTCATCTATGGCTACACCTTC	CASSPLTGRVIYGYTF
.	TRBV9	.	TRBJ1-2	TGTGCCAGCAGCCTAACACCGGGACCGGACTATGGCTACACCTTC	CASSLTPGPDYGYTF
.	TRBV4-3	.	TRBJ2-3	TGCGCCAGCAGTTATGGAAACACAGATACGCAGTATTTT	CASSYGNTDTQYF
.	TRBV5-1	.	TRBJ2-1	TGCGCCAGCAGCTTGGTGGCTTACAATGAGCAGTTCTTC	CASSLVAYNEQFF
.	TRBV27	.	TRBJ2-7	TGTGCCAGCAGGGGGCTTACAGGGAATTCCTACGAGCAGTACTTC	CASRGLTGNSYEQYF
.	TRBV7-8	.	TRBJ2-1	TGTGCCAGCAGTCCAAGCGGATGGGACTACAATGAGCAGTTCTTC	CASSPSGWDYNEQFF
.	TRBV7-6	.	TRBJ2-3	TGTGCCAGCAGCCCAAACACCCTGGCAGATACGCAGTATTTT	CASSPNTLADTQYF
few	TRBV5-1	TRBD1	TRBJ2-1	TGCGCCAGCAGCCCCTCAGGGGGCCAGAACAATGAGCAGTTCTTC	CASSPSGGQNNEQFF
once	TRBV23-1	.	TRBJ2-1	TGCGCCAGCAGTCAGGACGTCAATGAGCAGTTCTTC	CASSQDVNEQFF